The 6 T cell receptor beta chains presented below share a single source sample, sequenced in a study of blood T cell repertoires in COVID-19. Data came from immunoSEQ multiplex PCR; TCRdb stores just in-frame clones and leaves some out. This table holds 250,000 or so clones, approximately 90% found once. The sequencing input was peripheral blood. These receptors were obtained from a woman in her thirties or forties who had recovered from COVID-19.

This clone was picked up one time. The rearrangement uses TRBV27 and TRBJ2-7; tentatively, D is TRBD2 (7 bases). CDR1 and CDR2 from the germline V gene are MNHEY and SMNVEV (reference sequence). The CDR3 covers 14 residues. Deletions cut 2 bases from V and 2 bases from J, with 10 bases between. Written as DNA, the CDR3 is TGTGCCAGCAGTTTAAAGGGGGGGGCCTACGAGCAGTACGTC. Its protein is CASSLKGGAYEQYV.

The gene calls are TRBV6-5 and TRBJ1-1; D unclear. This CDR3 is built from 13 residues. V lost 0 bases and J 4 bases, leaving 6 bases between the germline ends. Germline V gene sequence: CDR1 MNHEY, CDR2 SVGAGI. This chain's CDR3 is CASSYSGATEAFF. For the CDR3, the DNA is TGTGCCAGCAGTTACTCGGGAGCCACTGAAGCTTTCTTT.

This chain connects TRBV5-4 to TRBJ2-3; TRBD2 aligns across 7 bases. With V trimmed by 4 bases and J by 8 bases, 13 bases remained unmatched. This CDR3 is built from 15 residues. Germline V gene lookup returns CDR1 SGHNT and CDR2 YYREEE (reference sequence). The CDR3: CASSRSSGSLGTQYF. CDR3 coding DNA: TGTGCCAGCAGCCGATCTAGCGGAAGCCTTGGTACGCAGTATTTT.

This clone appeared once. CDR3 sequence: CASSREEGQPQHF. DNA for the CDR3: TGTGCCAGCAGCAGGGAGGAGGGTCAGCCCCAGCATTTT. The chain combines TRBV6-4 with TRBJ1-5; maybe TRBD1 (5 bases). This CDR3 spans 13 amino acids. Trimming took off 6 bases at V and 6 bases at J, with 12 bases between the two ends. Looked up from germline, CDR1 is MRHNA and CDR2 is SNTAGT.

This clone has a single count. V usage is TRBV7-9 and J usage is TRBJ2-3, with TRBD2 as a possible D gene (6 bases). Per the germline V gene, CDR1 is SEHNR and CDR2 is FQNEAQ (reference sequence). The CDR3 is 18 residues long. Trimming took off 2 bases at V and 2 bases at J, with 20 bases between the two ends. The chain's CDR3 is CASSLRPPGTGDTDTQYF. The DNA for the CDR3 is TGTGCCAGCAGCTTACGCCCCCCCGGGACGGGAGACACAGATACGCAGTATTTT.

V gene TRBV5-1 combines with J gene TRBJ1-6; D gene unclear. The length of the CDR3 is 14 residues. V was trimmed by 0 bases and J by 8 bases, leaving 9 bases between them. Germline-derived CDR1 and CDR2 are SGHRS and YFSETQ. The CDR3 spells CASSLDSGHSPLHF. The CDR3 DNA reads as TGCGCCAGCAGCTTGGACAGCGGACATTCACCCCTCCACTTT.